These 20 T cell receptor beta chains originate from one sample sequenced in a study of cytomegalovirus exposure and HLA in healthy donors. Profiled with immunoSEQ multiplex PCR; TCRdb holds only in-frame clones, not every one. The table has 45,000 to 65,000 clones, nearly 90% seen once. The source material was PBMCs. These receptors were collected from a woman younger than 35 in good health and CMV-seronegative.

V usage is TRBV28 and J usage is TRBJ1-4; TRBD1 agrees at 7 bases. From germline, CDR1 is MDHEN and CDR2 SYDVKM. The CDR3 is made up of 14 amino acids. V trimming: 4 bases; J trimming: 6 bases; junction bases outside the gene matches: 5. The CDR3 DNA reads TGTGCCAGCAGTTGGGACAGAGGATATGAAAAACTGTTTTTT. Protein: CASSWDRGYEKLFF. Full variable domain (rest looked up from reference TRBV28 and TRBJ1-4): DVKVTQSSRYLVKRTGEKVFLECVQDMDHENMFWYRQDPGLGLRLIYFSYDVKMKEKGDIPEGYSVSREKKERFSLILESASTNQTSMYLCASSWDRGYEKLFFGSGTQLSVL.

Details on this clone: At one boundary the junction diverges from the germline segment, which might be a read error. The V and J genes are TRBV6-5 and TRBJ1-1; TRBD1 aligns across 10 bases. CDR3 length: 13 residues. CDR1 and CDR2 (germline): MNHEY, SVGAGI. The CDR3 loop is CASSPGTGADAFF. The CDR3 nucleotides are TGTGCCAGCAGTCCCGGGACAGGGGCTGACGCTTTCTTT.

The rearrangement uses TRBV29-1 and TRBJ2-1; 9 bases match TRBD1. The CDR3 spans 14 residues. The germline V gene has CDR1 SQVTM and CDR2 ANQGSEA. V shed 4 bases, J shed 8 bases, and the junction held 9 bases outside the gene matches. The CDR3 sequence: CSVGGQGPIHEQFF. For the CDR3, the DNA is TGCAGCGTTGGGGGACAGGGACCCATCCATGAGCAGTTCTTC.

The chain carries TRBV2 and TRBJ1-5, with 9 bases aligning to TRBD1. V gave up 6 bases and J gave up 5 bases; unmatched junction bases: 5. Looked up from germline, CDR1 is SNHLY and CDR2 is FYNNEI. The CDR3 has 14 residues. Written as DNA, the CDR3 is TGTGCCAGCAGGGGACAGGGTCGAGATCAGCCCCAGCATTTT. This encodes CASRGQGRDQPQHF. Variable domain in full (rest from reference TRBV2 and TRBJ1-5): EPEVTQTPSHQVTQMGQEVILRCVPISNHLYFYWYRQILGQKVEFLVSFYNNEISEKSEIFDDQFSVERPDGSNFTLKIRSTKLEDSAMYFCASRGQGRDQPQHFGDGTRLSIL.

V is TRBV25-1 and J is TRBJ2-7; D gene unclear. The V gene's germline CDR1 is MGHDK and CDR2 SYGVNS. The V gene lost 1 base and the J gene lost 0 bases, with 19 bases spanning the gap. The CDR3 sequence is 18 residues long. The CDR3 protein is CASSEFSELPPYSYEQYF. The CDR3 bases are TGTGCCAGCAGTGAATTCTCGGAGCTGCCGCCTTACTCCTACGAGCAGTACTTC.

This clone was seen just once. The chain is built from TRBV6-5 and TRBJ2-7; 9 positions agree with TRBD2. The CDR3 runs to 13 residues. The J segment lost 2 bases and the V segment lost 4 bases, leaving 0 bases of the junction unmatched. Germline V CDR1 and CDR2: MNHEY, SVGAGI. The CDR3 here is CASSLAGAYEQYF. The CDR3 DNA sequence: TGTGCCAGCAGTTTAGCGGGAGCCTACGAGCAGTACTTC.

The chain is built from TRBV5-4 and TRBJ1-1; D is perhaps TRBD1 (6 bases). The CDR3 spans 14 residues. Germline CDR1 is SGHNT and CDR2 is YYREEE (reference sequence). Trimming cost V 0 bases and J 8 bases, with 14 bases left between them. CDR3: CASSLDRDTAEAFF. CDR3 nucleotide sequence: TGTGCCAGCAGCTTGGACAGGGATACTGCCGAAGCTTTCTTT.

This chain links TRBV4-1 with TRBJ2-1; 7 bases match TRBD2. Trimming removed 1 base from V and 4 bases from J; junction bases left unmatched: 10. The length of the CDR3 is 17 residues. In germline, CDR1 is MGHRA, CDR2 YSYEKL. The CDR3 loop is CASSQVAAGVRYNEQFF. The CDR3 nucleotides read TGCGCCAGCAGCCAAGTGGCCGCGGGAGTACGGTACAATGAGCAGTTCTTC.

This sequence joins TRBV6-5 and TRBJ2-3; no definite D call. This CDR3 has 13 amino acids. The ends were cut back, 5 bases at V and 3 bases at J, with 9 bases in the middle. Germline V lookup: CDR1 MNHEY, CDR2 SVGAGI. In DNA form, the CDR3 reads TGTGCCAGCAGTCCTACCGGGACAGATACGCAGTATTTT. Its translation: CASSPTGTDTQYF.

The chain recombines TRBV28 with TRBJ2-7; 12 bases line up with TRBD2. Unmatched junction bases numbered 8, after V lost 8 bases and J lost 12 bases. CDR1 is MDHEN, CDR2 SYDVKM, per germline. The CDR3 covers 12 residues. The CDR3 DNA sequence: TGTGCCAGCGGGACTAGCGGGTGGGTTGGGTACTTC. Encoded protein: CASGTSGWVGYF.

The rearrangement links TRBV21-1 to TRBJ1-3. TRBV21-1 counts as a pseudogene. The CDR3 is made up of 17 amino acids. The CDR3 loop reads CASSTSRGSRSGNTIYF. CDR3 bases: TGTGCCAGCAGCACTTCGAGAGGGTCAAGATCTGGAAACACCATATATTTT.

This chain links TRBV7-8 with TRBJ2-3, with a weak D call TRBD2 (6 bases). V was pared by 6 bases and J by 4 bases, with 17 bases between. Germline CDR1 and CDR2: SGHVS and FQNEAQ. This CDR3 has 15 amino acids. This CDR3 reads CASRPTSRVADTQYF. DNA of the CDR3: TGTGCCAGCAGGCCGACTAGTAGGGTAGCAGATACGCAGTATTTT.

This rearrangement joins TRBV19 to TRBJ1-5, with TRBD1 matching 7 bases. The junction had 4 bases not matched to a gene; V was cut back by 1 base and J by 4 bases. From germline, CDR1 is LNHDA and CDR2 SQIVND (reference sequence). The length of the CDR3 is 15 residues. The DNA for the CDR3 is TGTGCCAGTAGTATAGGGACAGGCATTAATCAGCCCCAGCATTTT. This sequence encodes CASSIGTGINQPQHF.

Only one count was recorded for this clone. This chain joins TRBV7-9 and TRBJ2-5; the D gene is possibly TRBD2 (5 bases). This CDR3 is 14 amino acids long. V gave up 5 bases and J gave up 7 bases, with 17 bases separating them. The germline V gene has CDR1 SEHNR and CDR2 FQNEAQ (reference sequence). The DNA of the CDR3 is TGTGCCAGCAGCCCGCCGGGTGGGAGCGTGACCCAGTACTTC. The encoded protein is CASSPPGGSVTQYF.

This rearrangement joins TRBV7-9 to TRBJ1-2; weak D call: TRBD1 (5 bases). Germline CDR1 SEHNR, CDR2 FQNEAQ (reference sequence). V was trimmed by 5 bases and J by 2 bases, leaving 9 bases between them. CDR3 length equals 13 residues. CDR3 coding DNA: TGTGCCAGCAGCCGGGAGGGGAACTATGGCTACACCTTC. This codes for CASSREGNYGYTF.

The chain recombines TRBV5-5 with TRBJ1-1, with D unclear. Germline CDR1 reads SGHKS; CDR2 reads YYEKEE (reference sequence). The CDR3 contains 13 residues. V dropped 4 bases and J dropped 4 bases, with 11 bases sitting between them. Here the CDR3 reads CASSLRFGTEAFF. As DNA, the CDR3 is TGTGCCAGCAGCCTGCGTTTTGGCACTGAAGCTTTCTTT.

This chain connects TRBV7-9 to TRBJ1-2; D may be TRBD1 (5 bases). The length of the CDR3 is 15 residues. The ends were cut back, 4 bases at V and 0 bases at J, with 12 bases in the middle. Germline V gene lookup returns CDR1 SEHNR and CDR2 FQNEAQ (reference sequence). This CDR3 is CASSSTTEANYGYTF. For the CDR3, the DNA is TGTGCCAGCAGCTCGACGACAGAAGCTAACTATGGCTACACCTTC.

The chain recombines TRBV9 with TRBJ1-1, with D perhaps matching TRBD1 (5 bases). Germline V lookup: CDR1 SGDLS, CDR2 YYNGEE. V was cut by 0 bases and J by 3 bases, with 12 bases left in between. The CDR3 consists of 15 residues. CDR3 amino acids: CASSVGPGKDTEAFF. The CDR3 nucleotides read TGTGCCAGCAGCGTAGGCCCAGGGAAGGACACTGAAGCTTTCTTT.

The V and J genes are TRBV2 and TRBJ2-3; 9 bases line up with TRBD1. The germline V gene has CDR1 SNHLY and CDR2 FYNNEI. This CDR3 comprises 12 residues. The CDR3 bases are TGTACCATCTGGACAGGGGCAGATACGCAGTATTTT. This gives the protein CTIWTGADTQYF.

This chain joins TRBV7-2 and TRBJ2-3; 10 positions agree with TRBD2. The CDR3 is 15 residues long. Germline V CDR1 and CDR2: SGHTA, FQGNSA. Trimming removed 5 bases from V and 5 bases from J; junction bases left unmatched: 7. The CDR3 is CASSQGSGRGDTQYF. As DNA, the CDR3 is TGTGCCAGCAGCCAAGGCAGCGGGAGGGGAGATACGCAGTATTTT.